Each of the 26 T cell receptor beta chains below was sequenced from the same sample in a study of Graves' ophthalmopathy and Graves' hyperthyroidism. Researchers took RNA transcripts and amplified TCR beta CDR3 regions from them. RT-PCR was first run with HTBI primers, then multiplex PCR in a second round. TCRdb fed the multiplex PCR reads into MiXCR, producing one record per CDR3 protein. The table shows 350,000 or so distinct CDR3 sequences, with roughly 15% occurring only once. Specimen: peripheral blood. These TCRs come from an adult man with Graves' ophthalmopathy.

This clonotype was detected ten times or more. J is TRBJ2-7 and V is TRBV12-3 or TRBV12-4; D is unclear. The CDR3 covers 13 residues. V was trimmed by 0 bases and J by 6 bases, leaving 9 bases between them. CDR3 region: CASSLAGGFEQYF. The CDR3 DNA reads TGTGCCAGCAGTTTAGCGGGTGGGTTCGAGCAGTACTTC.

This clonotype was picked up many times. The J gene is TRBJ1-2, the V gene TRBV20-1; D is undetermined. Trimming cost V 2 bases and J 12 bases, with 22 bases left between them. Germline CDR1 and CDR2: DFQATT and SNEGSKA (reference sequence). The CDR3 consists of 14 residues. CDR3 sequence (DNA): TGCAGTGCTAGATCCGGTGTGACACTGGCGGATCACACCTTC. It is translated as CSARSGVTLADHTF.

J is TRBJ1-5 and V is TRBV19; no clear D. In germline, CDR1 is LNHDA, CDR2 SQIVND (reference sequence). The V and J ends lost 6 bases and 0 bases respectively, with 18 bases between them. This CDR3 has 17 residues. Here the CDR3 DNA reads TGTGCCAGTAGCAGGAGGCCGAGGGAGTTTAGCAATCAGCCCCAGCATTTT. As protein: CASSRRPREFSNQPQHF.

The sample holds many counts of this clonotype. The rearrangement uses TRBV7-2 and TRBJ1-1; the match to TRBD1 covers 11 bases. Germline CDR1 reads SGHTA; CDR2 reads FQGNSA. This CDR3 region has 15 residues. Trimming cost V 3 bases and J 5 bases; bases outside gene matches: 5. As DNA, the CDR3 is TGTGCCAGCAGCTTCCGGACAGGGGGCAAGACTGAAGCTTTCTTT. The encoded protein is CASSFRTGGKTEAFF.

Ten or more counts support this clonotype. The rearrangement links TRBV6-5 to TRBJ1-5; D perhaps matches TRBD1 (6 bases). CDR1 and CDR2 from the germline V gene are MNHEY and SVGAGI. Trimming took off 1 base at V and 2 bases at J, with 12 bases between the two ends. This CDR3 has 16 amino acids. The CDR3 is CASSYYPRGRNQPQHF. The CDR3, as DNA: TGTGCCAGCAGTTACTACCCCAGGGGACGCAATCAGCCCCAGCATTTT.

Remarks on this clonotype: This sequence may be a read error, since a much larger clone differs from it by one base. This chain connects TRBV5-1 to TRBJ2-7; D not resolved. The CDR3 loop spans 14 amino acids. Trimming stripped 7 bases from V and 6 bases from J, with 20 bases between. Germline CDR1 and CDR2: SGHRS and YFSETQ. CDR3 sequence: CASGIFGILSEQYF. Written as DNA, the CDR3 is TGCGCCAGCGGAATCTTTGGCATATTATCCGAGCAGTACTTC. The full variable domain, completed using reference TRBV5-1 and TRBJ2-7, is KAGVTQTPRYLIKTRGQQVTLSCSPISGHRSVSWYQQTPGQGLQFLFEYFSETQRNKGNFPGRFSGRQFSNSRSEMNVSTLELGDSALYLCASGIFGILSEQYFGPGTRLTVT.

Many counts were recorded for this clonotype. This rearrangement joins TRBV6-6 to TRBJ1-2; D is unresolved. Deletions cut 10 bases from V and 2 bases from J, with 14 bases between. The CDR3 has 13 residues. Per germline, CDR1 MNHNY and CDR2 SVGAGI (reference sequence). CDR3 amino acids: CATTVDPNYGYTF. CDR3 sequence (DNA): TGTGCCACCACAGTTGATCCCAACTATGGCTACACCTTC.

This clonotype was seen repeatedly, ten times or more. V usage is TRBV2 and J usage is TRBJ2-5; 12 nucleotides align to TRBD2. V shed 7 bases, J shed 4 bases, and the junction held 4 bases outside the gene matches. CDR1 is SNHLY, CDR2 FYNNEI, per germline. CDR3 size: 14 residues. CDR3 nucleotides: TGTGCCAGCATAACGGGACTAGCGGGAGAGACCCAGTACTTC. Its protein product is CASITGLAGETQYF.

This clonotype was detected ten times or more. The CDR3 DNA reads TGTGCCATCAGTGGGGCGGGGGACGAGCAGTACTTC. Translated: CAISGAGDEQYF. V and J are TRBV10-3 and TRBJ2-7, with 7 positions matching TRBD2. The ends lost 4 bases at V and 5 bases at J; junction bases unmatched: 2. CDR1 ENHRY and CDR2 SYGVKD come from the germline V gene. This CDR3 comprises 12 residues.

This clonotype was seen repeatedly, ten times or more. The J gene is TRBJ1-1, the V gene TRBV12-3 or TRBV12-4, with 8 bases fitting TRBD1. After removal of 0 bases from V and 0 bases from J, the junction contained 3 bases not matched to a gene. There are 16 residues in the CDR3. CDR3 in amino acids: CASSLAWTGMNTEAFF. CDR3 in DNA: TGTGCCAGCAGTTTAGCATGGACAGGGATGAACACTGAAGCTTTCTTT.

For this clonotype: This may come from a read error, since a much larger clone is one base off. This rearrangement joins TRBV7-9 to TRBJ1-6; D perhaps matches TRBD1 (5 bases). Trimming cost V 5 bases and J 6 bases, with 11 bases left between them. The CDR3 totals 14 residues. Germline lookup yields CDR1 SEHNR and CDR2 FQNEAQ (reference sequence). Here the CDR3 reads CASSVPGINSPLHF. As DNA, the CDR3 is TGTGCCAGCAGCGTACCAGGGATTAATTCACCCCTCCACTTT. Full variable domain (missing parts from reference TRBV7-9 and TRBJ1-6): DTGVSQNPRHKITKRGQNVTFRCDPISEHNRLYWYRQTLGQGPEFLTYFQNEAQLEKSRLLSDRFSAERPKGSFSTLEIQRTEQGDSAMYLCASSVPGINSPLHFGNGTRLTVT.

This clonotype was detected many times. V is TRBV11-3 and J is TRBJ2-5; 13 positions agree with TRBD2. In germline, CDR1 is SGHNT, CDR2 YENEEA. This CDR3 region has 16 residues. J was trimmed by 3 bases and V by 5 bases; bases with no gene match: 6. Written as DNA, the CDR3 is TGTGCCAGCAGCCCCGGGACTAGCGGGGAAAAAGAGACCCAGTACTTC. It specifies CASSPGTSGEKETQYF. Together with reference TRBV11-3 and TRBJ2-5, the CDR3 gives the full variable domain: EAGVVQSPRYKIIEKKQPVAFWCNPISGHNTLYWYLQNLGQGPELLIRYENEEAVDDSQLPKDRFSAERLKGVDSTLKIQPAELGDSAVYLCASSPGTSGEKETQYFGPGTRLLVL.

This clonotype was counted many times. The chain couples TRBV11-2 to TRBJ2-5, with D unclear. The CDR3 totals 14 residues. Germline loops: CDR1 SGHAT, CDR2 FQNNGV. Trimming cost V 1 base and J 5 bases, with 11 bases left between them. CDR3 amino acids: CASSLGPEWETQYF. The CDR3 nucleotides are TGTGCCAGCAGCTTAGGACCGGAATGGGAGACCCAGTACTTC.

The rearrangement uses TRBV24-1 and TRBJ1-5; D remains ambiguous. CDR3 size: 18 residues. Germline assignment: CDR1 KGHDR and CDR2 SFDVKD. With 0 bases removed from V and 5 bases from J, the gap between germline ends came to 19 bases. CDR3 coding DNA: TGTGCCACCAGTGATTTGGATCTCCGGGAAAGCCCATATCAGCCCCAGCATTTT. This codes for CATSDLDLRESPYQPQHF.

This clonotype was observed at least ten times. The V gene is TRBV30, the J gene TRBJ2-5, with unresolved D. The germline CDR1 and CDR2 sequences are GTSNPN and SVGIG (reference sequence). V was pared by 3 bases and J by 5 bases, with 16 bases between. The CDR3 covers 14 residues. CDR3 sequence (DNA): TGTGCCTGGAGAGAAAAACCCCTTGGGGAGACCCAGTACTTC. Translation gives CAWREKPLGETQYF.

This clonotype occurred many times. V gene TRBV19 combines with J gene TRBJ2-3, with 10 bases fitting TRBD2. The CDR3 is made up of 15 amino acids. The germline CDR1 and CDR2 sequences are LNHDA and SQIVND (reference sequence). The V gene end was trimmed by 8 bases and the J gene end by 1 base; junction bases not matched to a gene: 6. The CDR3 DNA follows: TGTGCCAGTGCCCCTAGCGGGAGCGGCACAGATACGCAGTATTTT. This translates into CASAPSGSGTDTQYF.

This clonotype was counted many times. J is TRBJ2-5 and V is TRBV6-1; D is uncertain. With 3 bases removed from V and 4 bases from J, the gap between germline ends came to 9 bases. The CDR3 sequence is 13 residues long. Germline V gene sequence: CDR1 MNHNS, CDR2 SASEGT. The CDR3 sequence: CASSDQRAETQYF. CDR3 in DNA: TGTGCCAGCAGTGATCAACGAGCAGAGACCCAGTACTTC.

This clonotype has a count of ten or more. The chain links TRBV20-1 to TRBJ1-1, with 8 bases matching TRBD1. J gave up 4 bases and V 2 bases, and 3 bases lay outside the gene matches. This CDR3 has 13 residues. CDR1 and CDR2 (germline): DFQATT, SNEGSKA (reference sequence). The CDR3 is CSARSQGATEAFF. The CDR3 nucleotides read TGCAGTGCTAGATCCCAGGGGGCCACTGAAGCTTTCTTT.

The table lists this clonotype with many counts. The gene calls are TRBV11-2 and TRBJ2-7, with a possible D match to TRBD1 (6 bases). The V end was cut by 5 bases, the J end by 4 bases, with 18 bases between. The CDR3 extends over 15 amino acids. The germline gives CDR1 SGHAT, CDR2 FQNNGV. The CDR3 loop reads CASSADRPRGYEQYF. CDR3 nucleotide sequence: TGTGCCAGCAGCGCCGACAGGCCCCGGGGTTACGAGCAGTACTTC. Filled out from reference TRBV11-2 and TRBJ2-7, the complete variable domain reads EAGVAQSPRYKIIEKRQSVAFWCNPISGHATLYWYQQILGQGPKLLIQFQNNGVVDDSQLPKDRFSAERLKGVDSTLKIQPAKLEDSAVYLCASSADRPRGYEQYFGPGTRLTVT.

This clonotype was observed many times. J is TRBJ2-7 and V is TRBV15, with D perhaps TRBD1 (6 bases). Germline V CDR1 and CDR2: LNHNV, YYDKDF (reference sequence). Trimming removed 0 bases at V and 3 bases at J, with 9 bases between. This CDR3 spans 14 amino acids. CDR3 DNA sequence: TGTGCCACCAGCAGAGATAGGGGGTACTACGAGCAGTACTTC. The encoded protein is CATSRDRGYYEQYF.

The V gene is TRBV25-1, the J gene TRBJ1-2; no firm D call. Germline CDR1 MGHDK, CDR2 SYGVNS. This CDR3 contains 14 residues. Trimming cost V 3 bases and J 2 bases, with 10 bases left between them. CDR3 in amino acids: CASSDWSGNYGYTF. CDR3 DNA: TGTGCCAGCAGTGACTGGTCGGGGAACTATGGCTACACCTTC.

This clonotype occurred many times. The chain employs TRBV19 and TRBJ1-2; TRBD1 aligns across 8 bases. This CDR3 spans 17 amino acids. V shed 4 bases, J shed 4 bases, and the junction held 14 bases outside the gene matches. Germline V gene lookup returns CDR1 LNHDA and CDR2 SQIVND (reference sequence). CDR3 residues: CASSRTGRGSKFYGYTF. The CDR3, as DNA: TGTGCCAGTAGTAGGACAGGGCGCGGATCTAAGTTCTATGGCTACACCTTC.

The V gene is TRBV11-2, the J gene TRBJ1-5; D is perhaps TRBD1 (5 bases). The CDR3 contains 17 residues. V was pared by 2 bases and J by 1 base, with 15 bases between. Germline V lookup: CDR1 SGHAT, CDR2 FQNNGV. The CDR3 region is CASSLLAGLSSNQPQHF. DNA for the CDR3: TGTGCCAGCAGCTTATTGGCAGGGTTATCGAGCAATCAGCCCCAGCATTTT.

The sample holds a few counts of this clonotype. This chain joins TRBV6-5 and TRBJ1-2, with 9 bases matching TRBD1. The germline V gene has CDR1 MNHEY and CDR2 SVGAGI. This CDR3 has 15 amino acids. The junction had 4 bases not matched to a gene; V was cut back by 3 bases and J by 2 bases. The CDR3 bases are TGTGCCAGCAGTTATGTGGGACAGGGAAACTATGGCTACACCTTC. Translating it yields CASSYVGQGNYGYTF.

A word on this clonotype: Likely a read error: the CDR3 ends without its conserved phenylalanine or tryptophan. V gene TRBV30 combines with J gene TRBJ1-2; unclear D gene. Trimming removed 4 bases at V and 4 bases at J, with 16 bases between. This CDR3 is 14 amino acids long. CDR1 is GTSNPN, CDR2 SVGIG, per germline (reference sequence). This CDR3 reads CAWTVQLSPYGYTI. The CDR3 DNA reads TGTGCCTGGACTGTGCAGCTTTCTCCCTATGGCTACACCATC.

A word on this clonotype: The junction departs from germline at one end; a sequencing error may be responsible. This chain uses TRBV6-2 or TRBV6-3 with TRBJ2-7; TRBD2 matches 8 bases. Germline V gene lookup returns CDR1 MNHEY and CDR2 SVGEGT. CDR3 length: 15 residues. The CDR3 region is CASSPPEGGRRGRHF. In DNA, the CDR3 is TGTGCCAGCAGCCCTCCAGAGGGCGGGAGGCGGGGCCGACACTTC.